The entry that follows covers one T cell receptor beta chain sequence. Its target is unknown. Germline CDR1 reads MDHEN; CDR2 reads SYDVKM. The CDR3 totals 14 residues. V lost 5 bases and J 2 bases, leaving 12 bases between the germline ends. This entry belongs to a study of OX40 agonist ivuxolimab in advanced cancers. Study outcomes and limitations: Among T cells, CD8+ cells averaged more expanded clones than CD4+ cells. Blood T cells, both CD4+ and CD8+, expanded clonally by week 6 at 0.1 to 3.0 mg/kg.

Assay used: immunoSEQ multiplex PCR; TCRdb lists only in-frame clones, some missing. Among 30,000 to 40,000 clones listed, nearly 90% were seen once. The sequencing here drew on CD4+ or CD8+ T cells sorted from blood, taken in a trial of the OX40 agonist ivuxolimab. The J gene is TRBJ2-5, the V gene TRBV28; weak D call: TRBD1 (6 bases). The origin of this receptor is an adult with an advanced solid tumor such as melanoma, head and neck, liver or kidney cancer. The chain's CDR3 is CASSPVDSQETQYF. CDR3 nucleotides: TGTGCCAGCAGTCCTGTGGACAGTCAAGAGACCCAGTACTTC.